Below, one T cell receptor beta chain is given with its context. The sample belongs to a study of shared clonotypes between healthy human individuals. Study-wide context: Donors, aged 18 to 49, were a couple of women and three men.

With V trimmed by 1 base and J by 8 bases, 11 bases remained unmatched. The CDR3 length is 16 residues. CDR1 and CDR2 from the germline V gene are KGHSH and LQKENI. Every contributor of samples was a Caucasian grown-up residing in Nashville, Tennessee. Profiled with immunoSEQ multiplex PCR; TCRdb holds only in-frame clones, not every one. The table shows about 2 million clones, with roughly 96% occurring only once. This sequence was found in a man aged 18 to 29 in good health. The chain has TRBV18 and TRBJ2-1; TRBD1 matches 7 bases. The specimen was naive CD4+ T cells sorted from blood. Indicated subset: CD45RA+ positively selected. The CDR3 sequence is CASSPLGTVARDEQFF. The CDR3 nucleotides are TGTGCCAGCTCACCACTGGGGACAGTGGCTCGGGATGAGCAGTTCTTC.